This T cell receptor beta chain is drawn from a study of T cell responses to AZD1222 COVID-19 vaccine. Notes on this clone: Its antigen is not known. A read error may explain this, as a much larger clone is one base away.

Data came from immunoSEQ multiplex PCR; TCRdb stores just in-frame clones and leaves some out. Of roughly 70,000 clones in the sample, 75% to 90% were seen once. With 2 bases removed from V and 3 bases from J, the gap between germline ends came to 2 bases. There are 11 residues in the CDR3. Germline CDR1 and CDR2: SGHDN and FVKESK. General study points: Recipients of AZD1222 seropositive at baseline numbered only 6 or 7. Donors in the cohort were predominantly white British and more often female, and clonal diversity was possibly underestimated. At 160-218 and 743-854, vaccine-associated CD4 TCRs were dominant, and they spanned spike.

The receptor was derived from an adult who received the AZD1222 COVID-19 vaccine. Sample: peripheral blood, taken 28 days after the second AZD1222 dose. The chain links TRBV14 to TRBJ2-7; unclear D gene. CDR3 residues: CASSQFYEQYF. The CDR3 region has the DNA TGTGCCAGCAGCCAATTCTACGAGCAGTACTTC.